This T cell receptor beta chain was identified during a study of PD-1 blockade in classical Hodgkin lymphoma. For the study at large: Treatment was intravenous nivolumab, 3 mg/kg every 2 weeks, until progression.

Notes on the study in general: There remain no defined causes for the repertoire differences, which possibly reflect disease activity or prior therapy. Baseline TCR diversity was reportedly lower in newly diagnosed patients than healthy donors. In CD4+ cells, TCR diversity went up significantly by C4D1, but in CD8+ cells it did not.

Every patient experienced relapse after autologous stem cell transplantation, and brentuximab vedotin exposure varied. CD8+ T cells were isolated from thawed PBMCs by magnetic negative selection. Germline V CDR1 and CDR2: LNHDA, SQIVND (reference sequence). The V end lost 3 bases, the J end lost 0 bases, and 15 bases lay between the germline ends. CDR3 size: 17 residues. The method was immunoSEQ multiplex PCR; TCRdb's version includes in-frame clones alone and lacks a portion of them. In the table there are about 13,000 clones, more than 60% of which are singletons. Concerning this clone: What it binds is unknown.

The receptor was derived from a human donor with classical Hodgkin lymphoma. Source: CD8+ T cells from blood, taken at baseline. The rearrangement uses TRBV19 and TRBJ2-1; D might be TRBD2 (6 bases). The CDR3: CASSILSAGSSYNEQFF. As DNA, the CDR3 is TGTGCCAGTAGTATCCTATCAGCCGGGAGCTCCTACAATGAGCAGTTCTTC.